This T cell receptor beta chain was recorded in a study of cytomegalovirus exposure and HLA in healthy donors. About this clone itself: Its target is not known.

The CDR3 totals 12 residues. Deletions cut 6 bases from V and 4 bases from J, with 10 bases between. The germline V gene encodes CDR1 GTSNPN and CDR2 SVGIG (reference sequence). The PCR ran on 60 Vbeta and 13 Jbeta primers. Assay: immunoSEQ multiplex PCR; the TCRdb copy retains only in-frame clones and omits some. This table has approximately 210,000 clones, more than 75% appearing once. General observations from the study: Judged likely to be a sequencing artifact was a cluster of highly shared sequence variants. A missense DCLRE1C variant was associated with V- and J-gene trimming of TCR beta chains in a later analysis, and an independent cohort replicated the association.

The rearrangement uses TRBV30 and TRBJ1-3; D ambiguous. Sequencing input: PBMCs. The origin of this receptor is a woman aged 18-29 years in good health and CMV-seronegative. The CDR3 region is CACTSSGNTIYF. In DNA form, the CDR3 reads TGTGCCTGTACTTCTAGCGGAAACACCATATATTTT.